These 11 T cell receptor beta chains originate from one sample sequenced in a study of T cell responses to AZD1222 COVID-19 vaccine. The table came from immunoSEQ multiplex PCR; TCRdb's copy has only in-frame clones and leaves some out. The sample gives 90,000 to 150,000 clones, more than 85% of which show up once; about 2.4% is in the top ten. The sequencing used peripheral blood, collected on day 0 of AZD1222 vaccination. The source is an adult in good health.

The chain carries TRBV25-1 and TRBJ2-6; D ambiguous. Germline CDR1 and CDR2: MGHDK and SYGVNS. Between the trimmed V and J ends, which lost 7 bases and 6 bases, there was a span of 7 bases. The CDR3 has 12 amino acids. The CDR3 region has the DNA TGTGCCAGCACCGGTATGGCCAACGTCCTGACTTTC. This encodes CASTGMANVLTF.

V is TRBV2 and J is TRBJ1-4; a possible D gene is TRBD1 (5 bases). Germline lookup yields CDR1 SNHLY and CDR2 FYNNEI. This CDR3 comprises 14 residues. Trimming took off 6 bases at V and 6 bases at J, with 14 bases between the two ends. CDR3 nucleotides: TGTGCCAGCAGAGCAGGGCAGCCGGATGAAAAACTGTTTTTT. This codes for CASRAGQPDEKLFF. The entire variable domain, with the rest obtained from reference TRBV2 and TRBJ1-4, is as follows: EPEVTQTPSHQVTQMGQEVILRCVPISNHLYFYWYRQILGQKVEFLVSFYNNEISEKSEIFDDQFSVERPDGSNFTLKIRSTKLEDSAMYFCASRAGQPDEKLFFGSGTQLSVL.

This chain uses TRBV4-1 with TRBJ2-2, with no clear D. From germline, CDR1 is MGHRA and CDR2 YSYEKL. The CDR3 has 12 amino acids. With 0 bases removed from V and 9 bases from J, the gap between germline ends came to 5 bases. The CDR3 reads CASSQDWRELFF. The CDR3, as DNA: TGCGCCAGCAGCCAAGATTGGCGGGAGCTGTTTTTT.

The chain joins TRBV19 to TRBJ2-3; possibly TRBD2 for D (6 bases). Germline V gene data show CDR1 as LNHDA and CDR2 as SQIVND (reference sequence). V was pared by 6 bases and J by 2 bases, with 12 bases between. This CDR3 contains 14 residues. The CDR3 here is CASSRREATDTQYF. The CDR3, as DNA: TGTGCCAGTAGCCGAAGGGAGGCCACAGATACGCAGTATTTT.

The J gene is TRBJ1-2, the V gene TRBV28, with D uncertain. The CDR3 runs 11 residues. V gave up 8 bases and J gave up 7 bases, with 11 bases separating them. CDR1 and CDR2 (germline): MDHEN, SYDVKM. The CDR3 sequence is CASSSPSGYTF. The CDR3 bases are TGTGCCAGCTCTTCCCCATCTGGCTACACCTTC.

In its sample, this clone was seen once. This chain connects TRBV5-1 to TRBJ1-3, with TRBD1 identical over 8 bases. The CDR3 consists of 15 residues. Unmatched junction bases numbered 4, after V lost 1 base and J lost 4 bases. Germline loops: CDR1 SGHRS, CDR2 YFSETQ. The CDR3 protein is CASSLTTGDGNTIYF. In DNA, the CDR3 is TGCGCCAGCAGCTTGACGACAGGGGACGGAAACACCATATATTTT.

This clone was seen more than once but under ten times. This sequence joins TRBV2 and TRBJ2-3, with 13 bases that match TRBD2. V lost 4 bases to trimming and J lost 1 base; unmatched junction nucleotides: 14. The germline V gene encodes CDR1 SNHLY and CDR2 FYNNEI. There are 20 residues in the CDR3. In DNA, the CDR3 is TGTGCCAGCAGTGGACCCCCACTAGCGGGAGGGAATTTTCGCACAGATACGCAGTATTTT. Translating gives CASSGPPLAGGNFRTDTQYF.

The gene calls are TRBV24-1 and TRBJ2-5; 12 bases are shared with TRBD2. With 3 bases clipped from V and 5 bases from J, the junction kept 12 bases outside the gene matches. CDR3 length: 18 residues. CDR1 is KGHDR, CDR2 SFDVKD, per germline. CDR3 nucleotides: TGTGCCACCAGTGATCGTAAGACTAGCGGGAGCGGATCGGAGACCCAGTACTTC. Translating gives CATSDRKTSGSGSETQYF.

This clone was found once. The J gene is TRBJ2-1, the V gene TRBV2, with TRBD1 identical over 7 bases. The CDR3 is 14 amino acids. Trimming took 1 base from V and 7 from J; bases not matched to a gene: 4. The germline gives CDR1 SNHLY, CDR2 FYNNEI. The CDR3 coding sequence is TGTGCCAGCAGTGAAGGCTTCAGGGGGAATGAGCAGTTCTTC. It translates to CASSEGFRGNEQFF.

The chain carries TRBV20-1 and TRBJ1-1, with TRBD1 as a possible D gene (5 bases). V dropped 3 bases and J dropped 10 bases, with 12 bases sitting between them. The CDR3 is 11 residues long. Germline CDR1 reads DFQATT; CDR2 reads SNEGSKA (reference sequence). CDR3 region: CSASRGSRAFF. The CDR3 nucleotides are TGCAGTGCTAGTCGGGGCAGTAGAGCTTTCTTT.

The chain joins TRBV6-5 to TRBJ2-2, with TRBD2 matching over 9 bases. Germline CDR1 is MNHEY and CDR2 is SVGAGI. The CDR3 loop spans 15 amino acids. V was clipped by 6 bases and J by 0 bases; unmatched bases: 2. The CDR3 region is CASRSSGTNTGELFF. CDR3 bases: TGTGCCAGCAGGTCTAGCGGGACGAACACCGGGGAGCTGTTTTTT.